Below, one T cell receptor (beta chain) is given with its context. With V trimmed by 0 bases and J by 7 bases, 12 bases remained unmatched. The CDR3 is 18 amino acids. Germline-derived CDR1 and CDR2 are SGHRS and YFSETQ. Some clones are missing from TCRdb's copy, which holds only in-frame ones; the method was immunoSEQ multiplex PCR. The sample lists some 110,000 clones, 84% occurring once. This record comes from a study of blood T cell repertoires in COVID-19. Whole-study context: Specimens from acute and convalescent COVID-19 originated in the United States, Italy and Spain. PBMCs, B-cell-depleted T cells, or T cells were the source of the cDNA or gDNA that made up the material.

The specimen was peripheral blood. The gene calls are TRBV5-1 and TRBJ2-1, with 11 bases lining up with TRBD2. This TCR derives from a woman aged 60-75 years with acute or convalescent COVID-19. CDR3 in amino acids: CASSLAGLAGGGRNEQFF. The CDR3, as DNA: TGCGCCAGCAGCTTGGCAGGGCTAGCGGGAGGAGGTAGGAATGAGCAGTTCTTC.